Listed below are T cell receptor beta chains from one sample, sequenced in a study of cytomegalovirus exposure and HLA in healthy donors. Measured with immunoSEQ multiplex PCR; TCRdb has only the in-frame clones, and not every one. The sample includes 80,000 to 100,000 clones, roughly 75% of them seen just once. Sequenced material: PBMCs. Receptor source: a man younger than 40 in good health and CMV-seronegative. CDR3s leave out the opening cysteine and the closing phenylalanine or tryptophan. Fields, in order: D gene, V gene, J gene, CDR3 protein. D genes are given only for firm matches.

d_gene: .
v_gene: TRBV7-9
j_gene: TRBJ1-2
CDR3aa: ASSFEPQGIRYGYT

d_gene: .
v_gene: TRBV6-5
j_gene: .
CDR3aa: ASSYLVAGRYEQY

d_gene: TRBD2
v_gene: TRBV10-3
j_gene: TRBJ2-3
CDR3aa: AIRSRTSGASTDTQY

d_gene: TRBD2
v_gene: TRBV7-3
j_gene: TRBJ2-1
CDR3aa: ASSPSGGQTYNEQF

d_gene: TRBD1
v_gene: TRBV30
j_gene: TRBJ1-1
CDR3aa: AWSPRTGVFGEAF

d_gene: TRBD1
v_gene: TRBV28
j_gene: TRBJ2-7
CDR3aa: ASRSYGTGGWYEQY

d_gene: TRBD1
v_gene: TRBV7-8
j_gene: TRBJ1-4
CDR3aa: ASSLAGTVGEKLF

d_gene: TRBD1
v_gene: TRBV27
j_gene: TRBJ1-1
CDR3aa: ASSLITGTGNTEAF

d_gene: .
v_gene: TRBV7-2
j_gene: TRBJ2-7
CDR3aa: ASSYDRGYEQY

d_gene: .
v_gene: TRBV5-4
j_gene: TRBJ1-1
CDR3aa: ASSLYGGAAF

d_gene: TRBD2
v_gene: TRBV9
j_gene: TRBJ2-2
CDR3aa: ASSVGSWGGTGELF

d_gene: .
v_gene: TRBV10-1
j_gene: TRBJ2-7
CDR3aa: APRGGRDSYEQY

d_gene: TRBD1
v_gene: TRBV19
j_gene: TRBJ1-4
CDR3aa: ATKEGAAEKLF

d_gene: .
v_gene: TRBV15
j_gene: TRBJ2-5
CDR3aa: ATSGGGSQETQY

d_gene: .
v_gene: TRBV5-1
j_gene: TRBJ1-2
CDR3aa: ASSLSRAYGYT

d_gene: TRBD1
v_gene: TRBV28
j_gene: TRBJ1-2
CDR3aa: ASSLSGGILYGYT

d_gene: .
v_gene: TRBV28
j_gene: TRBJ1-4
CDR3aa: ASSLGPGVRSTNEKLF

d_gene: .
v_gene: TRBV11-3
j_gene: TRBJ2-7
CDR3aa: ASSLDSREQY

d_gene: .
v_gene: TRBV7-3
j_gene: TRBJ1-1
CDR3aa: ASSTSPGTEAF

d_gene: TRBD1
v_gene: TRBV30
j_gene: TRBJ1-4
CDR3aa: AWSLRTGEKLF

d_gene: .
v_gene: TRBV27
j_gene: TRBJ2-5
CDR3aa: ASSLFGTRETQY

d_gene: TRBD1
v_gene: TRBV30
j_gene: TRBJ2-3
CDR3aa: AWSVGQATDTQY

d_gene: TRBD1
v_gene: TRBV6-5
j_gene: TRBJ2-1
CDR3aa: ASSRGTGGYNEQF

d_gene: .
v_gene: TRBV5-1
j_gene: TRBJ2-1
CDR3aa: ASSLGGGNGQF

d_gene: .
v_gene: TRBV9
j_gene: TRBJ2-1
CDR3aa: ASSVGSFRDNEQF

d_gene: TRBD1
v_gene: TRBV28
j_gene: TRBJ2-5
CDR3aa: ALPGTAVGIQETQY

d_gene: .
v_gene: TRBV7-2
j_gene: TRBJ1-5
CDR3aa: ASSPRITGSNQPQH

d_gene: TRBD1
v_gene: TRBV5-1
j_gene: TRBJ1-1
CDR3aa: ASTSRDSAFGGTEAF

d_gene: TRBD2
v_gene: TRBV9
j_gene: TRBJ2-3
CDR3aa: ASSVVTSGGRDTQY

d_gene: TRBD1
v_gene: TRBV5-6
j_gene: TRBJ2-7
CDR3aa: ASSAGQGLSSYEQY

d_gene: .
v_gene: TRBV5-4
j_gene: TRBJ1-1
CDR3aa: ASSLGGRRDTEAF

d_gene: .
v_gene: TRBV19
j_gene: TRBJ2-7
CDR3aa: ASSVALTYEQY

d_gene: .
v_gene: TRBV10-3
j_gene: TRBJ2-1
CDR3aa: AIRLGNNEQF

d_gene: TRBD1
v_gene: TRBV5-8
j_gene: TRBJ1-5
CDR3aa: ASSSLTGTAANQPQH

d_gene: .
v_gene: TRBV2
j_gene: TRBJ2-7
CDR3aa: ASSVGDSSYEQY

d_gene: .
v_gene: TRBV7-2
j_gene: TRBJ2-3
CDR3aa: ASSLRRIDTQY

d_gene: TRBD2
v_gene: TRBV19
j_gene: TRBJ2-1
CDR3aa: ASSIGLAGGLGEQF

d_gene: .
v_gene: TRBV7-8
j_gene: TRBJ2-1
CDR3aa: ASSFELAGNNEQF

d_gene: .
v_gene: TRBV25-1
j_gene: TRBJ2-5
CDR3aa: ASTPGHRQETQY

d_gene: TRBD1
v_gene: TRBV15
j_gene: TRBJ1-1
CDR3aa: ATSRDWDRVRVEAF

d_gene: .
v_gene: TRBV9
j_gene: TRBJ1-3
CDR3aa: ASSVATGGRWGNTIY

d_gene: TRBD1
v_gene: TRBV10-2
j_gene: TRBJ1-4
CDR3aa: ASSEQGAQEKLF

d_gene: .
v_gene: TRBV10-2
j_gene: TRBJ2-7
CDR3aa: ASSPRGRDYEQY

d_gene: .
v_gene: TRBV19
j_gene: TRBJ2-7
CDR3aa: ASSIGRGYTYEQY

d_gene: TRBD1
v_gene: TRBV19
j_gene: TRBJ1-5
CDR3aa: ASSGGTGGAGQPQH

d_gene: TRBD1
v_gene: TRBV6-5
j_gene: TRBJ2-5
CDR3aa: ASSYSTGEETQY

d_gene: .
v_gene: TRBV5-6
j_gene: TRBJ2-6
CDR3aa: ASSLWHLSGANVLT

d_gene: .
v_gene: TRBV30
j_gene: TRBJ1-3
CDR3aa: AWALAGGNTIY

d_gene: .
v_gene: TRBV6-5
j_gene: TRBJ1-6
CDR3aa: ASNPRSSYNSPLH

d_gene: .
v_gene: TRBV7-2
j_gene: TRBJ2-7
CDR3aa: ASSPYRTTRREQY

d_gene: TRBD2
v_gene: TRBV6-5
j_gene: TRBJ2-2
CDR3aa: ATQAGVRTGELF

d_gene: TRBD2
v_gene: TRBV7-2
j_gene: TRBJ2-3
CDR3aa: ASSLKLAGVTDTQY

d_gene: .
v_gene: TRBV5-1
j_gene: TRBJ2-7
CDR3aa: ASSDGGSSDEQY